Below, one T cell receptor beta chain is given with its context. The sample belongs to a study of early T cells in non-severe SARS-CoV-2 infection. TCRdb re-called the 5' RACE reads with MiXCR, one entry per CDR3 protein. The repertoire holds some 85,000 distinct CDR3 sequences, with about an eighth as singletons. There are 12 residues in the CDR3. Germline CDR1 SQVTM, CDR2 ANQGSEA. The V segment lost 1 base and the J segment 5 bases; nucleotides outside the gene matches: 2. The sequenced sample consisted of whole blood. The rearrangement links TRBV29-1 to TRBJ2-7; 7 nucleotides match TRBD2. This clonotype was sampled from an adult who was a healthcare worker with PCR-confirmed SARS-CoV-2 infection or an uninfected control (not recorded which). The CDR3 DNA follows: TGCAGCGTTGAAGGTGGGGGGGACGAGCAGTACTTC. The encoded protein is CSVEGGGDEQYF.